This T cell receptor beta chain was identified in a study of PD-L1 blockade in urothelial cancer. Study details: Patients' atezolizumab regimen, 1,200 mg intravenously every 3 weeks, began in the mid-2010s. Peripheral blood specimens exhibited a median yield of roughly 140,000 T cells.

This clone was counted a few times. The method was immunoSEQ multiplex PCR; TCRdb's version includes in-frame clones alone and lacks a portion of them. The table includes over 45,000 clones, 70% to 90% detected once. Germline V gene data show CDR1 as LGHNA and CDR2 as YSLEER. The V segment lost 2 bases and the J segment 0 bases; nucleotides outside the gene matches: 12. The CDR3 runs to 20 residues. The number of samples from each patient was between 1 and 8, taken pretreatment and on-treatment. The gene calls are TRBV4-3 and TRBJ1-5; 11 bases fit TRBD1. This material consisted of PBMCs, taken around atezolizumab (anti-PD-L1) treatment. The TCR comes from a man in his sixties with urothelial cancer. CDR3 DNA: TGCGCCAGCAGCCAACAACCCGCCGGGACAGGGGGAAGTAGCAATCAGCCCCAGCATTTT. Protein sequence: CASSQQPAGTGGSSNQPQHF.